This T cell receptor beta chain came from a study of tumor-infiltrating lymphocytes in localized non-small cell lung cancer. A note on this clone: Its specificity is unknown. A read error may produce the germline difference seen at one junction end.

Profiled with immunoSEQ multiplex PCR; TCRdb holds only in-frame clones, not every one. The sample carries under 20,000 clones, under 75% recorded once. This CDR3 contains 14 residues. Germline V CDR1 and CDR2: MDHEN, SYDVKM. Study-wide points: Not all patients were TCR sequenced, owing to tissue quantity. Technical variation could not be separated from intratumor heterogeneity here. Tumor T-cell fraction from TCR sequencing was not associated with recurrence-free survival (p = 0.61).

This receptor was taken from a human donor with non-small cell lung cancer. The rearrangement uses TRBV28 and TRBJ2-5; D is uncertain. The sample comprised lung tumor tissue. CDR3: CASSFFHPQGTQYF. In nucleotides, the CDR3 is TGTGCCAGCAGTTTTTTTCATCCCCAAGGGACCCAGTACTTC.